The T cell receptor (beta chain) under discussion was sequenced for a study of technical replicates of blood from a handful of donors. Produced via immunoSEQ multiplex PCR; TCRdb's table is partial and in-frame only. Among 98,000 or so clones, around 95% were seen once, and the ten largest hold less than 0.25%. This clone was picked up one time. Germline CDR1 and CDR2: MNHEY and SMNVEV (reference sequence). This CDR3 contains 14 residues. The V end was cut by 6 bases, the J end by 5 bases, with 16 bases between. The chain uses TRBV27 and TRBJ1-1; no definite D call. This TCR came from a human donor in good health. Sequenced material: T cells isolated from PBMCs. The CDR3 protein is CASSMGGRKTEAFF. CDR3 DNA: TGTGCCAGCAGCATGGGAGGCAGGAAGACTGAAGCTTTCTTT.